What follows are 20 T cell receptor beta chains derived from one specimen sequenced in a study of shared clonotypes between healthy human individuals. The method was immunoSEQ multiplex PCR; TCRdb's version includes in-frame clones alone and lacks a portion of them. Altogether hundreds of thousands of clones are present, about 96% being singletons, with the ten largest covering roughly 0.06%. The sequencing sample was made of naive CD4+ T cells sorted from blood. As to subset: CD45RA+ positively selected. These receptor sequences come from a young woman in good health.

This clone was seen only a few times. The chain carries TRBV7-9 and TRBJ2-7; 13 bases match TRBD2. Germline loops: CDR1 SEHNR, CDR2 FQNEAQ (reference sequence). V lost 6 bases and J lost 10; bases outside the gene matches: 6. This CDR3 is 13 amino acids long. CDR3 sequence (DNA): TGTGCCAGCAGTTCGGGACTAGCGGGGTCACAGTACTTC. The encoded protein is CASSSGLAGSQYF.

The V call is TRBV6-5, the J call TRBJ1-5, with D unclear. Deletions cut 5 bases from V and 2 bases from J, with 10 bases between. Per germline, CDR1 MNHEY and CDR2 SVGAGI. This CDR3 is 14 amino acids long. The CDR3 reads CASSPALRNQPQHF. The CDR3 DNA reads as TGTGCCAGCAGTCCCGCGTTGCGCAATCAGCCCCAGCATTTT.

V is TRBV28 and J is TRBJ2-7; 10 bases are a match to TRBD2. CDR1 and CDR2 from the germline V gene are MDHEN and SYDVKM. V lost 2 bases to trimming and J lost 3 bases; unmatched junction nucleotides: 4. The CDR3 runs to 15 residues. The CDR3 DNA sequence: TGTGCCAGCAGTTTACTAGCGGGAGCTAACTACGAGCAGTACTTC. Translated: CASSLLAGANYEQYF.

The rearrangement uses TRBV28 and TRBJ1-4, with no clear D. V shed 6 bases and J shed 8 bases, with 13 bases lying between them. This CDR3 comprises 13 residues. Germline loops: CDR1 MDHEN, CDR2 SYDVKM. The CDR3 sequence is CASSPHGSEKLFF. The CDR3 DNA reads TGTGCCAGCAGCCCCCACGGGTCAGAAAAACTGTTTTTT. The entire variable domain, with the rest obtained from reference TRBV28 and TRBJ1-4, is as follows: DVKVTQSSRYLVKRTGEKVFLECVQDMDHENMFWYRQDPGLGLRLIYFSYDVKMKEKGDIPEGYSVSREKKERFSLILESASTNQTSMYLCASSPHGSEKLFFGSGTQLSVL.

The chain joins TRBV5-1 to TRBJ2-1; TRBD2 aligns across 8 bases. This CDR3 has 14 residues. In germline, CDR1 is SGHRS, CDR2 YFSETQ. After removal of 2 bases from V and 5 bases from J, the junction contained 3 bases not matched to a gene. The CDR3 DNA is TGCGCCAGCAGCTTTTACGGGAGGGACAATGAGCAGTTCTTC. Residues: CASSFYGRDNEQFF.

CDR3 protein: CASRLGVAGGNEQFF. The DNA for the CDR3 is TGTGCCAGTAGATTGGGGGTAGCGGGAGGCAATGAGCAGTTCTTC. The chain recombines TRBV19 with TRBJ2-1; 10 bases are shared with TRBD2. Germline V gene sequence: CDR1 LNHDA, CDR2 SQIVND (reference sequence). This CDR3 has 15 residues. Trimming removed 6 bases from V and 6 bases from J; junction bases left unmatched: 8.

The rearrangement links TRBV29-1 to TRBJ2-1, with D perhaps matching TRBD2 (5 bases). Looked up from germline, CDR1 is SQVTM and CDR2 is ANQGSEA. The CDR3 totals 11 residues. The V gene lost 6 bases and the J gene lost 8 bases, with 11 bases spanning the gap. CDR3 in DNA: TGCAGCGTGCGGGCAGTCCATGAGCAGTTCTTC. Protein product: CSVRAVHEQFF.

This chain links TRBV19 with TRBJ1-2; 7 nucleotides match TRBD1. CDR1 is LNHDA and CDR2 is SQIVND in the germline V gene (reference sequence). V trimming: 3 bases; J trimming: 10 bases; junction bases outside the gene matches: 11. This CDR3 is 14 amino acids long. The CDR3 reads CASSILTGNLVYTF. The CDR3 DNA follows: TGTGCCAGTAGTATCCTGACAGGGAACCTCGTCTACACCTTC.

The chain employs TRBV6-6 and TRBJ1-4, with D possibly TRBD1 on 6 matching bases. The CDR3 covers 15 residues. Looked up from germline, CDR1 is MNHNY and CDR2 is SVGAGI (reference sequence). Between the trimmed V and J ends, which lost 6 bases and 3 bases, there was a span of 14 bases. In nucleotides, the CDR3 is TGTGCCAGCAGCTGGCGGACAGATTCTAATGAAAAACTGTTTTTT. Its translation is CASSWRTDSNEKLFF.

A few counts support this clone. Here the CDR3 reads CSVVPAGVADTQYF. CDR3 in DNA: TGCAGCGTTGTTCCAGCGGGAGTGGCAGATACGCAGTATTTT. The J gene is TRBJ2-3, the V gene TRBV29-1, with 8 nucleotides matching TRBD2. Germline CDR1 reads SQVTM; CDR2 reads ANQGSEA. The CDR3 consists of 14 residues. J lost 4 bases, V lost 4 bases, and 7 bases had no gene match.

The rearrangement links TRBV5-4 to TRBJ2-1, with 9 nucleotides matching TRBD2. CDR1 and CDR2 (germline): SGHNT, YYREEE (reference sequence). This CDR3 spans 18 amino acids. J gave up 0 bases and V 0 bases, and 7 bases lay outside the gene matches. The chain's CDR3 is CASSLDLSGRGSYNEQFF. Written as DNA, the CDR3 is TGTGCCAGCAGCTTGGACCTTAGCGGGAGAGGCTCCTACAATGAGCAGTTCTTC.

The CDR3 bases are TGTGCCAGTAGTAGAGGGGACTCCTACGAGCAGTACTTC. Its translation is CASSRGDSYEQYF. V is TRBV19 and J is TRBJ2-7; D may match TRBD1 or TRBD2 (5 bases each). Germline loops: CDR1 LNHDA, CDR2 SQIVND (reference sequence). The CDR3 is 13 residues long. Trimming removed 4 bases from V and 0 bases from J, with 7 bases in between.

The V gene is TRBV11-3, the J gene TRBJ2-3, with D maybe TRBD1 (5 bases). The length of the CDR3 is 13 residues. CDR1 is SGHNT, CDR2 YENEEA, per germline. The V gene lost 6 bases and the J gene lost 2 bases, with 9 bases spanning the gap. The CDR3 loop is CASSHRHTDTQYF. CDR3 DNA: TGTGCCAGCAGTCACAGGCACACAGATACGCAGTATTTT.

The gene calls are TRBV7-9 and TRBJ2-6; no definite D call. Germline V gene data show CDR1 as SEHNR and CDR2 as FQNEAQ (reference sequence). V was shortened by 8 bases and J by 1 base, with 9 bases between the two germline ends. This CDR3 is 14 amino acids long. This CDR3 is CASASVSGANVLTF. The DNA of the CDR3 is TGTGCCAGCGCCTCAGTGTCTGGGGCCAACGTCCTGACTTTC.

V and J are TRBV29-1 and TRBJ2-7; D remains ambiguous. Germline CDR1 and CDR2: SQVTM and ANQGSEA. Trimming cost V 7 bases and J 0 bases, with 13 bases left between them. This CDR3 region has 13 residues. This CDR3 is CSAEGQYSYEQYF. Written as DNA, the CDR3 is TGCAGCGCCGAAGGGCAGTACTCCTACGAGCAGTACTTC.

The chain combines TRBV4-2 with TRBJ2-1, with 7 bases fitting TRBD2. Germline CDR1 is LGHNA and CDR2 is YNFKEQ. J lost 7 bases, V lost 4 bases, and 16 bases had no gene match. The CDR3 totals 17 residues. CDR3 DNA: TGTGCCAGCAGCCCAGCCGCCCGTGGCGGGAGCTCTAATGAGCAGTTCTTC. Its protein is CASSPAARGGSSNEQFF.

V gene TRBV6-4 combines with J gene TRBJ2-3, with D tentatively TRBD1 or TRBD2 (5 bases each). Germline lookup yields CDR1 MRHNA and CDR2 SNTAGT. CDR3 length: 15 residues. V was pared by 4 bases and J by 5 bases, with 16 bases between. CDR3 nucleotides: TGTGCCAGCAGTGTGCTCGGGGCGGAAGGAGATACGCAGTATTTT. It encodes CASSVLGAEGDTQYF.

V usage is TRBV2 and J usage is TRBJ1-5; a possible D gene is TRBD1 (5 bases). The CDR3 runs to 14 residues. Germline CDR1 and CDR2: SNHLY and FYNNEI. V lost 5 bases and J lost 3, with 11 bases in between. The CDR3 coding sequence is TGTGCCAGCAGTTGGGACGGATACAATCAGCCCCAGCATTTT. Protein sequence: CASSWDGYNQPQHF.

This chain joins TRBV18 and TRBJ1-2; tentatively, D is TRBD1 (6 bases). There are 15 residues in the CDR3. The germline V gene encodes CDR1 KGHSH and CDR2 LQKENI. With 2 bases removed from V and 4 bases from J, the gap between germline ends came to 14 bases. CDR3 loop: CASSPTTGEVYGYTF. CDR3 DNA sequence: TGTGCCAGCTCACCAACGACAGGAGAGGTCTATGGCTACACCTTC.

The V call is TRBV6-5, the J call TRBJ2-7, with a tentative D call TRBD2 (5 bases). This CDR3 region has 12 residues. Looked up from germline, CDR1 is MNHEY and CDR2 is SVGAGI. Trimming took off 7 bases at V and 7 bases at J, with 14 bases between the two ends. CDR3 region: CASTGGGWEQYF. CDR3 nucleotides: TGTGCCAGCACGGGTGGAGGCTGGGAGCAGTACTTC.